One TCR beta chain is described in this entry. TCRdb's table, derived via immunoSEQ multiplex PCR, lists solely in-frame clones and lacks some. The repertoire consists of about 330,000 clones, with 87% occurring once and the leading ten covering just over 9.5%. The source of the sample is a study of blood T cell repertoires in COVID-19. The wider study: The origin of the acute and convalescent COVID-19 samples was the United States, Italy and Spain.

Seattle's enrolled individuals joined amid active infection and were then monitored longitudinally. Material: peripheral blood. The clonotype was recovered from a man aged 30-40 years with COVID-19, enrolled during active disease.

CDR3 DNA sequence: TGCGCCAGCAGCCCATCGACAGGGCAGCCCTACGAGCAGTACTTC. Its protein product is CASSPSTGQPYEQYF. The gene calls are TRBV4-1 and TRBJ2-7; 7 bases are a match to TRBD1. From germline, CDR1 is MGHRA and CDR2 YSYEKL. The CDR3 consists of 15 residues. The trim removed 4 bases at V and 2 bases at J, leaving 8 bases unmatched.